This T cell receptor beta chain was retrieved from a study of T cell changes during pregnancy in multiple sclerosis. This CDR3 contains 17 residues. Germline values: CDR1 SGHVS, CDR2 FNYEAQ. The junction had 6 bases not matched to a gene; V was cut back by 1 base and J by 4 bases. TCRdb keeps only in-frame clones here, not all; method: immunoSEQ multiplex PCR. The data show more than 65,000 clones, around 96% seen once. This chain uses TRBV7-6 with TRBJ2-1; 11 bases line up with TRBD2. The sequencing here drew on peripheral blood, taken in the second trimester of pregnancy. This receptor was identified in a female donor with multiple sclerosis, enrolled in a pregnancy study. The CDR3 region is CASSLEWGTSGYNEQFF. The DNA for the CDR3 is TGTGCCAGCAGCTTAGAGTGGGGGACTAGCGGTTACAATGAGCAGTTCTTC.